The 30 T cell receptor beta chains given below trace back to one sample, sequenced in a study of radiation and T cells in renal cell carcinoma. Produced via immunoSEQ multiplex PCR; TCRdb's table is partial and in-frame only. The data hold some 150,000 clones, with about 87% observed a single time. Time point defined: blood 2 weeks post-SBRT. Noted treatment: 15 Gy SBRT to primary tumor, nephrectomy 4 weeks later. Sequences were derived from blood, sampled from a patient whose treatment included radiotherapy and nephrectomy. The receptors stem from a woman in her fifties or sixties with renal cell carcinoma.

V gene TRBV19 combines with J gene TRBJ2-1, with 9 bases aligning to TRBD1. The germline V gene has CDR1 LNHDA and CDR2 SQIVND (reference sequence). Unmatched junction bases numbered 9, after V lost 5 bases and J lost 7 bases. The CDR3 contains 15 residues. The CDR3 DNA sequence: TGTGCCAGTAGTCCCTCGGGACAGGGTAGAAATGAGCAGTTCTTC. This encodes CASSPSGQGRNEQFF.

In DNA form, the CDR3 reads TGTGCCAGCAGCTTACCACAGGGACCGCTCAATGAGCAGTTCTTC. The encoded protein is CASSLPQGPLNEQFF. V usage is TRBV5-4 and J usage is TRBJ2-1; maybe TRBD1 (6 bases). Germline CDR1 SGHNT, CDR2 YYREEE (reference sequence). The CDR3 is 15 amino acids. Trimming cost V 2 bases and J 6 bases, with 15 bases left between them.

This clone was seen a single time. The V call is TRBV4-1, the J call TRBJ1-5; D remains unclear. The CDR3 spans 14 residues. Trimming pared 2 bases from V and 7 bases from J, leaving 12 bases between. Germline V gene lookup returns CDR1 MGHRA and CDR2 YSYEKL. CDR3 coding DNA: TGCGCCAGCAGCCAACGACAAGGCGCGCAGCCCCAGCATTTT. Translating gives CASSQRQGAQPQHF.

This sequence joins TRBV18 and TRBJ2-7; 9 bases agree with TRBD1. The V gene end was trimmed by 2 bases and the J gene end by 12 bases; junction bases not matched to a gene: 2. CDR3 length: 11 amino acids. Germline CDR1 reads KGHSH; CDR2 reads LQKENI. The CDR3 loop is CASSPSDRGYF. CDR3 DNA sequence: TGTGCCAGCTCACCATCGGACAGGGGGTACTTC.

The J gene is TRBJ1-4, the V gene TRBV6-1, with 8 bases lining up with TRBD1. The CDR3 is 12 residues long. V dropped 7 bases and J dropped 6; count of bases not matched to a gene: 1. Germline V CDR1 and CDR2: MNHNS, SASEGT. The chain's CDR3 is CASMTGDEKLFF. Written as DNA, the CDR3 is TGTGCCAGCATGACAGGGGATGAAAAACTGTTTTTT.

This chain uses TRBV5-1 with TRBJ1-4; a possible D gene is TRBD1 (5 bases). V dropped 2 bases and J dropped 0 bases, with 8 bases sitting between them. This CDR3 is 15 amino acids long. Per the germline V gene, CDR1 is SGHRS and CDR2 is YFSETQ. In DNA, the CDR3 is TGCGCCAGCAGCTTTGGGGGTACAACTAATGAAAAACTGTTTTTT. Translation: CASSFGGTTNEKLFF.

V usage is TRBV4-1 and J usage is TRBJ1-1; D call uncertain. The CDR3 loop spans 16 amino acids. Deletions cut 0 bases from V and 4 bases from J, with 15 bases between. Germline-derived CDR1 and CDR2 are MGHRA and YSYEKL. CDR3 coding DNA: TGCGCCAGCAGCCAAGAAACAGTAGTCACGGGCACTGAAGCTTTCTTT. Translated, it gives CASSQETVVTGTEAFF.

This clone was seen only once. The same CDR3 is also encoded by other DNA sequences in this sample. DNA for the CDR3: TGCGCCAGCAGCACAAATACAGGGGCGGGGTATGGCTACACCTTC. It is translated as CASSTNTGAGYGYTF. The V gene is TRBV5-1, the J gene TRBJ1-2, with 7 bases lining up with TRBD1. Germline trimming cut 4 bases from V and 5 bases from J; bases unmatched to any gene: 11. Germline V gene lookup returns CDR1 SGHRS and CDR2 YFSETQ. The CDR3 is 15 amino acids.

The chain combines TRBV25-1 with TRBJ2-3, with TRBD1 matching 7 bases. The V and J ends lost 2 bases and 6 bases, in that order; junction bases with no gene match: 5. Germline V gene sequence: CDR1 MGHDK, CDR2 SYGVNS. This CDR3 has 14 residues. CDR3 in amino acids: CASSEMPGGDTQYF. The CDR3 DNA follows: TGTGCCAGCAGTGAAATGCCAGGGGGTGATACGCAGTATTTT.

This clone is a singleton in its sample. The chain recombines TRBV5-6 with TRBJ2-4, with 8 bases fitting TRBD2. CDR1 is SGHDT and CDR2 is YYEEEE in the germline V gene. The V and J ends lost 0 bases and 7 bases, in that order; junction bases with no gene match: 3. This CDR3 spans 14 amino acids. The CDR3 DNA reads as TGTGCCAGCAGCTTGGTAGCGGGGAGGAACATTCAGTACTTC. This gives the protein CASSLVAGRNIQYF. The full variable domain, with the rest looked up from reference TRBV5-6 and TRBJ2-4, is DAGVTQSPTHLIKTRGQQVTLRCSPKSGHDTVSWYQQALGQGPQFIFQYYEEEERQRGNFPDRFSGHQFPNYSSELNVNALLLGDSALYLCASSLVAGRNIQYFGAGTRLSVL.

The genes are TRBV9 and TRBJ1-2, with 7 bases that match TRBD1. Germline CDR1 is SGDLS and CDR2 is YYNGEE. The V segment lost 0 bases and the J segment 6 bases; nucleotides outside the gene matches: 2. The CDR3 loop spans 13 amino acids. CDR3 nucleotide sequence: TGTGCCAGCAGCGTAGGACAGGGTAATGGCTACACCTTC. This gives the protein CASSVGQGNGYTF.

The V gene is TRBV15, the J gene TRBJ2-5; 8 nucleotides match TRBD2. With 1 base clipped from V and 5 bases from J, the junction kept 15 bases outside the gene matches. The CDR3 consists of 18 residues. Germline CDR1 and CDR2: LNHNV and YYDKDF (reference sequence). CDR3 protein: CATSRGAAGVSLGETQYF. In DNA form, the CDR3 reads TGTGCCACCAGCAGAGGAGCAGCGGGGGTATCCCTGGGCGAGACCCAGTACTTC.

This chain uses TRBV4-2 with TRBJ2-5; 9 bases are a match to TRBD2. Germline CDR1 and CDR2: LGHNA and YNFKEQ. The V and J ends lost 1 base and 4 bases, in that order; junction bases with no gene match: 7. The CDR3 has 16 amino acids. The CDR3 DNA follows: TGTGCCAGCAGCCAAGTATTGGGACTAGCTGGAGAGACCCAGTACTTC. Translating it yields CASSQVLGLAGETQYF.

This clone was observed once. This chain links TRBV13 with TRBJ2-1; D call uncertain. Germline V lookup: CDR1 PRHDT, CDR2 FYEKMQ (reference sequence). CDR3 size: 12 residues. V shed 5 bases and J shed 5 bases, with 7 bases lying between them. CDR3 loop: CASSPRDNEQFF. In nucleotides, the CDR3 is TGTGCCAGCAGCCCCCGCGACAATGAGCAGTTCTTC. The complete variable domain, with remaining parts taken from reference TRBV13 and TRBJ2-1, reads AAGVIQSPRHLIKEKRETATLKCYPIPRHDTVYWYQQGPGQDPQFLISFYEKMQSDKGSIPDRFSAQQFSDYHSELNMSSLELGDSALYFCASSPRDNEQFFGPGTRLTVL.

The rearrangement joins TRBV7-2 to TRBJ1-5, with D maybe TRBD1 (5 bases). Trimming left V 4 bases short and J 7 bases short, with 11 bases between. The CDR3 covers 13 residues. Germline V gene lookup returns CDR1 SGHTA and CDR2 FQGNSA. The CDR3 DNA reads as TGTGCCAGCAGCTCAGGGCTTCAACAGCCCCAGCATTTT. This translates into CASSSGLQQPQHF.

The chain is built from TRBV5-1 and TRBJ2-5; no clear D gene. The V gene lost 3 bases and the J gene lost 4 bases, with 13 bases spanning the gap. CDR3 length: 14 amino acids. CDR1 is SGHRS and CDR2 is YFSETQ in the germline V gene. The CDR3 bases are TGCGCCAGCAGCTCGGTCTCGGGTTCAGAGACCCAGTACTTC. Its protein product is CASSSVSGSETQYF.

V and J are TRBV25-1 and TRBJ1-6; weak D call: TRBD1 (5 bases). This CDR3 is 18 amino acids long. The germline V gene encodes CDR1 MGHDK and CDR2 SYGVNS. Deletions cut 4 bases from V and 2 bases from J, with 18 bases between. The chain's CDR3 is CASSAVVSGATYNSPLHF. The CDR3 region has the DNA TGTGCCAGCAGTGCAGTGGTTAGTGGGGCCACCTATAATTCACCCCTCCACTTT.

V gene TRBV19 combines with J gene TRBJ1-6, with TRBD1 identical over 8 bases. This CDR3 spans 16 amino acids. The junction had 9 bases not matched to a gene; V was cut back by 4 bases and J by 7 bases. CDR1 is LNHDA, CDR2 SQIVND, per germline (reference sequence). The CDR3 DNA reads TGTGCCAGTAGTAAGGGACAGGAGAGGGAAAATTCACCCCTCCACTTT. Translating it yields CASSKGQERENSPLHF.

The chain carries TRBV5-1 and TRBJ2-5; TRBD2 aligns across 11 bases. Trimming took 4 bases from V and 4 from J; bases not matched to a gene: 6. From germline, CDR1 is SGHRS and CDR2 YFSETQ. This CDR3 contains 15 residues. Here the CDR3 reads CASSRTTSGAETQYF. The CDR3 DNA follows: TGCGCCAGCAGCCGGACGACTAGCGGGGCAGAGACCCAGTACTTC.

This chain uses TRBV30 with TRBJ1-1; maybe TRBD1 (5 bases). V lost 0 bases, J lost 4 bases, and 9 bases lay in between. The CDR3 extends over 13 amino acids. CDR1 is GTSNPN and CDR2 is SVGIG in the germline V gene (reference sequence). The CDR3 reads CAWSVNGGTEAFF. CDR3 coding DNA: TGTGCCTGGAGTGTTAACGGGGGCACTGAAGCTTTCTTT.

The chain employs TRBV6-1 and TRBJ1-5; unclear D gene. Germline CDR1 is MNHNS and CDR2 is SASEGT. The CDR3 length is 13 residues. V was shortened by 7 bases and J by 5 bases, with 12 bases between the two germline ends. The CDR3 region is CASTSAFDQPQHF. CDR3 DNA: TGTGCCAGCACCTCGGCCTTTGATCAGCCCCAGCATTTT.

The rearrangement uses TRBV4-1 and TRBJ2-5; D uncertain. V gave up 0 bases and J gave up 3 bases, with 11 bases separating them. Germline CDR1 MGHRA, CDR2 YSYEKL. CDR3 length equals 15 residues. For the CDR3, the DNA is TGCGCCAGCAGCCAAGATCGACAAAGGAAAGAGACCCAGTACTTC. This codes for CASSQDRQRKETQYF.

The chain is built from TRBV7-2 and TRBJ2-7; no clear D. Trimming took 5 bases from V and 3 from J, leaving 5 bases between them. The CDR3 is made up of 11 amino acids. The germline V gene encodes CDR1 SGHTA and CDR2 FQGNSA. CDR3 DNA: TGTGCCAGCAGCCCTAGCTACGAGCAGTACTTC. Translated, it gives CASSPSYEQYF.

The chain links TRBV18 to TRBJ1-1, with D unclear. The CDR3 is made up of 14 amino acids. Germline CDR1 KGHSH, CDR2 LQKENI. V lost 6 bases to trimming and J lost 4 bases, with 15 bases between them. CDR3 sequence reads: CASSSGGFRTEAFF. Here the CDR3 DNA reads TGTGCCAGCTCCTCTGGTGGGTTTCGCACTGAAGCTTTCTTT.

V usage is TRBV5-6 and J usage is TRBJ1-6; 8 positions agree with TRBD1. V lost 4 bases to trimming and J lost 10 bases; unmatched junction nucleotides: 7. Germline assignment: CDR1 SGHDT and CDR2 YYEEEE. There are 14 residues in the CDR3. The CDR3 nucleotides are TGTGCCAGCAGCCTAAGGACAGGGAAGTCACCCCTCCACTTT. It encodes CASSLRTGKSPLHF.

This chain links TRBV15 with TRBJ2-7, with 9 bases identical to TRBD1. V gave up 2 bases and J gave up 5 bases; unmatched junction bases: 7. The CDR3 has 15 residues. Germline CDR1 is LNHNV and CDR2 is YYDKDF (reference sequence). The CDR3, as DNA: TGTGCCACCAGCAGACCGACAGGGGGGAGGAACGAGCAGTACTTC. It specifies CATSRPTGGRNEQYF.

The V and J genes are TRBV18 and TRBJ1-2; 8 nucleotides line up with TRBD1. There are 15 residues in the CDR3. With V trimmed by 6 bases and J by 4 bases, 10 bases remained unmatched. Germline CDR1 and CDR2: KGHSH and LQKENI. DNA for the CDR3: TGTGCCAGCTCTATAGACAGGGGCCCCACCTATGGCTACACCTTC. Translating gives CASSIDRGPTYGYTF.

The chain carries TRBV7-2 and TRBJ2-1; 7 nucleotides agree with TRBD2. Trimming cost V 1 base and J 4 bases; bases outside gene matches: 7. The germline gives CDR1 SGHTA, CDR2 FQGNSA. CDR3 size: 16 residues. The CDR3 DNA sequence: TGTGCCAGCAGCTTAGAGGGGCTAGCGGCTTACAATGAGCAGTTCTTC. Amino acid sequence: CASSLEGLAAYNEQFF.

The chain uses TRBV6-5 and TRBJ2-7; D is ambiguous. Germline CDR1 MNHEY, CDR2 SVGAGI. The CDR3 has 14 residues. V was trimmed by 0 bases and J by 3 bases, leaving 9 bases between them. CDR3 sequence reads: CASSYSPGSYEQYF. CDR3 coding DNA: TGTGCCAGCAGTTACTCTCCAGGAAGCTACGAGCAGTACTTC.

The genes are TRBV7-9 and TRBJ2-7, with TRBD1 identical over 10 bases. This CDR3 is built from 18 residues. J was trimmed by 5 bases and V by 2 bases; bases with no gene match: 15. The germline V gene encodes CDR1 SEHNR and CDR2 FQNEAQ (reference sequence). CDR3 region: CASSLLTARDRGSHEQYF. In nucleotides, the CDR3 is TGTGCCAGCAGCTTACTCACCGCCCGGGACAGGGGCTCTCACGAGCAGTACTTC.